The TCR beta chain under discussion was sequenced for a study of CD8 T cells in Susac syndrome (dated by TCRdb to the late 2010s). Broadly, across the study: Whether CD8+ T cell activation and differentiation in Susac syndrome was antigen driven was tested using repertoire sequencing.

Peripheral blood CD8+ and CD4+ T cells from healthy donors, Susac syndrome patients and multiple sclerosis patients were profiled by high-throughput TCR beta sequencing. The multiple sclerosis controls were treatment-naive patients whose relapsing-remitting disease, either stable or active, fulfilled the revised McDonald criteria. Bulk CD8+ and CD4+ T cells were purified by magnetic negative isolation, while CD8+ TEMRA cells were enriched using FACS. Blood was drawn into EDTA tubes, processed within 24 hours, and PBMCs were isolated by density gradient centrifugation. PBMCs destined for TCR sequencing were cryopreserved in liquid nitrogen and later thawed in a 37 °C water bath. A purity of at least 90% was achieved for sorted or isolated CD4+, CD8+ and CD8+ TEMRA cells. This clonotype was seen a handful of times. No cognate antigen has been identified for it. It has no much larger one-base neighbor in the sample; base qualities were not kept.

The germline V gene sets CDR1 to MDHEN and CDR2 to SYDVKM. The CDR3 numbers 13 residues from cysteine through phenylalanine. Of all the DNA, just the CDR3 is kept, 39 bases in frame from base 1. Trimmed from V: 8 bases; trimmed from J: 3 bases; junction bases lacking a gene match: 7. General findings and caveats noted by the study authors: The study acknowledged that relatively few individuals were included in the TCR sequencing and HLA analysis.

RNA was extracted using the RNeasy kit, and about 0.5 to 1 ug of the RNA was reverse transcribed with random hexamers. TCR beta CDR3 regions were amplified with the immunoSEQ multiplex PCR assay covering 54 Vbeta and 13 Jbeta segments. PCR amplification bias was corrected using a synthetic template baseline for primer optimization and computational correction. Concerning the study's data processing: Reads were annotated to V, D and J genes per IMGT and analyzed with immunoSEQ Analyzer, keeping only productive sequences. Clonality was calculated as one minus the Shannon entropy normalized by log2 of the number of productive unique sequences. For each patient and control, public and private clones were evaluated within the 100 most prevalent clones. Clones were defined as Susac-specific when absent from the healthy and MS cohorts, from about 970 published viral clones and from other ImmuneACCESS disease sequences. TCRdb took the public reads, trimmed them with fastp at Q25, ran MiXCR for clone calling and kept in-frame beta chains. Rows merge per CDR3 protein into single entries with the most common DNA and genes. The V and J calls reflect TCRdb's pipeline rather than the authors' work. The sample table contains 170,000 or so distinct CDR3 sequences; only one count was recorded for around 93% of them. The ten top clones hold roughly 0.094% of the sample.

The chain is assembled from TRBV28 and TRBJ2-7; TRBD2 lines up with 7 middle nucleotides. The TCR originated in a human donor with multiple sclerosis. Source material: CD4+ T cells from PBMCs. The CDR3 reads CASSLGGNYEQYF. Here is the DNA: TGTGCCAGCTCCCTCGGGGGGAACTACGAGCAGTACTTC.